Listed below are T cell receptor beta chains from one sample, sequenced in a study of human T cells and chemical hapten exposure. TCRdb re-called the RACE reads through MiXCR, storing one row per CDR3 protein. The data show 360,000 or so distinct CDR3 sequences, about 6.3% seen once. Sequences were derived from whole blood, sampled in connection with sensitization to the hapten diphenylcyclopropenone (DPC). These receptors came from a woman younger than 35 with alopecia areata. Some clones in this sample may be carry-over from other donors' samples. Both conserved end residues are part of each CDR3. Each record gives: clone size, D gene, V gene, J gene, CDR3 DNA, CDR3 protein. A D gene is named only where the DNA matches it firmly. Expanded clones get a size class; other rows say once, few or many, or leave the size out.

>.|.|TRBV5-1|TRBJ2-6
TGCGCCAGCAGCTTGGGGCAGACTGGGGCCAACGTCCTGACTTTC
CASSLGQTGANVLTF
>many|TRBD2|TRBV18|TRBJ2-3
TGTGCCAGCTCACCACAAGCTAGCGGGGGACACACAGATACGCAGTATTTT
CASSPQASGGHTDTQYF
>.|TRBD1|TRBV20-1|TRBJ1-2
TGCAGTGCCGCACAGGGGGGCCCCTATGGCTACACCTTC
CSAAQGGPYGYTF
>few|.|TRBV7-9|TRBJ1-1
TGTGCCAGCAGCACCGTGACAGGACGTATCACTGAAGCTTTCTTT
CASSTVTGRITEAFF
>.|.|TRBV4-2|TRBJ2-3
TGTGCCAGCAGCCAAGCGGGGGACAGACGCACAGATACGCAGTATTTT
CASSQAGDRRTDTQYF
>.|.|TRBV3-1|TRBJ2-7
TGTGCCAGCAGTCCCTGGCCCGGGGCCTACGAGCAGTACTTC
CASSPWPGAYEQYF
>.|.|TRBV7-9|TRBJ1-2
TGTGCCAGCAGCTGGGACAAAGAGGATGGCTACACCTTC
CASSWDKEDGYTF
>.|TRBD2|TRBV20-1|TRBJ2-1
TGCAGTGCTAGAGTGGGAGGGAGGCAGTTCTTC
CSARVGGRQFF
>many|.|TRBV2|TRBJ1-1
TGTGCCAGCAGTTCCGAGCCCAGGGTAGCTTTCTTT
CASSSEPRVAFF
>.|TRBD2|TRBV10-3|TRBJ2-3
TGTGCCATCAGGACTAGCGGGGTCGATACGCAGTATTTT
CAIRTSGVDTQYF
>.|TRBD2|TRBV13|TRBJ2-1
TGTGCCAGCAGCCTACTAGCGGTGGTCGTCTACAATGAGCAGTTCTTC
CASSLLAVVVYNEQFF
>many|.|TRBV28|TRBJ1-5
TGTGCCAGCAGTTCCCGGGAGGGCAGCAATCAGCCCCAGCATTTT
CASSSREGSNQPQHF
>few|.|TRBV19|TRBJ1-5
TGTGCCAGTAGTATTATGCAGGGACATCAGCCCCAGCATTTT
CASSIMQGHQPQHF
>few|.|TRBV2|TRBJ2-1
TGTGCCAGCAGTGGAGCGATCTATGAGCAGTTCTTC
CASSGAIYEQFF
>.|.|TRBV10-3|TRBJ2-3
TGTGCCATCAGAGACGGGACAACAGATACGCAGTATTTT
CAIRDGTTDTQYF
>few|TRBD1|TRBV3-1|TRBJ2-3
TGTGCCAGCAGCCAGACAGGGACAGGGAACATAGGGGGCACAGATACGCAGTATTTT
CASSQTGTGNIGGTDTQYF
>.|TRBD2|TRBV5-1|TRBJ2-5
TGCGCCAGCAGGGGAGGGCCAGAGACCCAGTACTTC
CASRGGPETQYF
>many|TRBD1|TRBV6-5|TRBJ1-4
TGTGCCAGCAGTTTGAGGGGCGACAGGGGAAACGAAAAACTGTTTTTT
CASSLRGDRGNEKLFF
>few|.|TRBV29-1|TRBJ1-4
TGCAGCGTGAATGGCGGTTCGGCAACTAATGAAAAACTGTTTTTT
CSVNGGSATNEKLFF
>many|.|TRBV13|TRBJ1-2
TGTGCCAGCAACAAGGACAGAAACTATGGCTACACCTTC
CASNKDRNYGYTF
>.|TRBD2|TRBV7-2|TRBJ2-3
TGTGCCAGCAGCTTGGGTGGACTAGGAATGACAGATACGCAGTATTTT
CASSLGGLGMTDTQYF
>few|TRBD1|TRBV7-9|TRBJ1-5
TGTGCCAGCAGCTTAACGGGACAGGCAAATCAGCCCCAGCATTTT
CASSLTGQANQPQHF
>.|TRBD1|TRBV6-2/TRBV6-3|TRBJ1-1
TGTGCCAGCAGGTCGGGACAGGTAATCAACACTGAAGCTTTCTTT
CASRSGQVINTEAFF
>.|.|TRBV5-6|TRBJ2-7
TGTGCCAGCAGCTTGGCCCTAGAAGCCTACGAGCAGTACTTC
CASSLALEAYEQYF
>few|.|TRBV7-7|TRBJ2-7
TGTGCTAGCAGCGAGGGGCGCACCTACGAGCAGTACTTC
CASSEGRTYEQYF
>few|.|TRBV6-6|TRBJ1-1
TGTGCCAGCAGTCAATTTCGGGCAGAAGCTTTCTTT
CASSQFRAEAFF
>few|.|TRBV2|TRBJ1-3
TGTGCCAGCAGCCAACGGGGTCTGGTAGGCGGAAACACCATATATTTT
CASSQRGLVGGNTIYF
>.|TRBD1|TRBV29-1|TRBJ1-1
TGCAGCGTTGAAGATGGACAGGGGGCGAACACTGAAGCTTTCTTT
CSVEDGQGANTEAFF
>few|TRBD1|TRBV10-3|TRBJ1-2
TGTGCCATCTCACCGAGACAGGGGGCGGACTATGGCTACACCTTC
CAISPRQGADYGYTF
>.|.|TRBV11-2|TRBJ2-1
TGTGCCAGCAGCTTAGATCTGGGAGATACCTACAATGAGCAGTTCTTC
CASSLDLGDTYNEQFF
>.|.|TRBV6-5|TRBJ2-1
TGTGCCAGCAGTTACGGGGACTCCGTTACTGAGCAGTTCTTC
CASSYGDSVTEQFF
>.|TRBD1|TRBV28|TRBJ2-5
TGTGCCAGCAGTCTCACCGGGACAGCAAAAGAGACCCAGTACTTC
CASSLTGTAKETQYF
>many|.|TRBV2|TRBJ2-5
TGTGCCAGCAGTGTCCAGGGGTTGTACCAAGAGACCCAGTACTTC
CASSVQGLYQETQYF
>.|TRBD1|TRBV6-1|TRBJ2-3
TGTGCCAGCAGTGAGGCGACCGGGACAGTGCAGTATTTT
CASSEATGTVQYF
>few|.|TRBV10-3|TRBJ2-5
TGTGCCATCAGGGGGGACACGGACGGGACCCAGTACTTC
CAIRGDTDGTQYF
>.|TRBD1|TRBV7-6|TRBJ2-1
TGTGCCAGCAGCTTCCGGGACAGGGGGCATGAGATAAGCCACAATGAGCAGTTCTTC
CASSFRDRGHEISHNEQFF
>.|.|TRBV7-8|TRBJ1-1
TGTGCCAGCAGCTCTCACCGGAACACTGAAGCTTTCTTT
CASSSHRNTEAFF
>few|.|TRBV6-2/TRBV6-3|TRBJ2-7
TGTGCCAGCAGTTACGGTAGGGACCACGAGCAGTACTTC
CASSYGRDHEQYF
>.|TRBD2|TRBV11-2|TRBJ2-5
TGTGCCAGCAGTCAACCTAGCGGGGGGGCTAGAGAGACCCAGTACTTC
CASSQPSGGARETQYF
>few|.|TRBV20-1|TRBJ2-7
TGCAGTGCTAGAGACCCGACGGGACACAAGTCCTACGAGCAGTACTTC
CSARDPTGHKSYEQYF
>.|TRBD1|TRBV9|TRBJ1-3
TGTGCCAGCAGCGTAGAGGGACAGGGGAACACCATATATTTT
CASSVEGQGNTIYF
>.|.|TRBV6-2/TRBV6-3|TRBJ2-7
TGTGCCAGCAGTCAATTTTACGAGCAGTACTTC
CASSQFYEQYF
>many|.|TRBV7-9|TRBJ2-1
TGTGCCAGCAGCGCAGGACAGTTTAATGAGCAGTTCTTC
CASSAGQFNEQFF
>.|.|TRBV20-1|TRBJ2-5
TGCAGTGCGGCGACTAGACAGACCCAGTACTTC
CSAATRQTQYF
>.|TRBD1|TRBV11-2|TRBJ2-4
TGTGCCAGCAGCTTCGGACAGGGAGTTAACATTCAGTACTTC
CASSFGQGVNIQYF
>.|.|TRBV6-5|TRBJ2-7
TGTGCCAGCAGTTACGAGGGATGGGGCGAGCAGTACTTC
CASSYEGWGEQYF
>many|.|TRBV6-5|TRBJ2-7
TGTGCCAGCAGTACTCCGAGGCAAAACGAGCAGTACTTC
CASSTPRQNEQYF
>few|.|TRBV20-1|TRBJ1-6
TGCAGTGCTAGAGTGCTAGTCTCCTATAATTCACCCCTCCACTTT
CSARVLVSYNSPLHF
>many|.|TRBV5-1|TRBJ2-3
TGCGCCAGCAGCTTGCCCTCAGATACGCAGTATTTT
CASSLPSDTQYF
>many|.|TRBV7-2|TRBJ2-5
TGTGCCAGCAGCTTAGATGGGTCAGGGCAGGGGGAGACCCAGTACTTC
CASSLDGSGQGETQYF
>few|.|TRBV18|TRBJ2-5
TGTGCCAGCTCACCCTCCGGGAGCCAAGAGACCCAGTACTTC
CASSPSGSQETQYF
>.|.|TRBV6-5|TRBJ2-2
TGTGCCAGCAGGGTTCAGGGAACCGGGGAGCTGTTTTTT
CASRVQGTGELFF
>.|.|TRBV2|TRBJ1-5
TGTGCCAGCAGTGAATTTGTGGGTCAGCCCCAGCATTTT
CASSEFVGQPQHF
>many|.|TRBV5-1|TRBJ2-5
TGCGCCAGCAGCTTAACTTCTACTCAAGAGACCCAGTACTTC
CASSLTSTQETQYF
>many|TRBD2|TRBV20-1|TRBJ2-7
TGCAGTGCTAGCCTGGGACTAGCCGCGGCCGAGCAGTACTTC
CSASLGLAAAEQYF